This section outlines one T cell receptor beta chain sequence together with its context. Its antigen is currently unknown. The data originate from a study of shared clonotypes between healthy human individuals. About the study: A couple of women and a few men aged 18 to 49 made up the donors. Study results and caveats: Though the depth was large, rarefaction showed that sorted-subset sequencing was incomplete. Memory subsets generally showed smaller estimated richness than naive subsets did.

Naive-designated CD8 cells lacked CD45RO, were positively enriched for CCR7, and omitted terminally differentiated effector memory CD45RA+ cells. Germline V lookup: CDR1 MDHEN, CDR2 SYDVKM. The CDR3 is 13 residues long. V gave up 9 bases and J gave up 9 bases, with 15 bases separating them. The method was immunoSEQ multiplex PCR; TCRdb's version includes in-frame clones alone and lacks a portion of them. The table lists roughly 2.1 million clones, approximately 94% of them singletons. Sequencing used naive CD8+ T cells from PBMCs. The receptor was isolated from a man younger than 30 in good health. Some clones in this sample may be carry-over from other donors' samples. The chain combines TRBV28 with TRBJ1-6, with D perhaps TRBD1 (6 bases). The CDR3 protein is CASAQGVTSPLHF. The CDR3 DNA is TGTGCCAGTGCACAGGGAGTGACTTCACCCCTCCACTTT. Using reference TRBV28 and TRBJ1-6 for the parts outside the CDR3, the full variable domain is DVKVTQSSRYLVKRTGEKVFLECVQDMDHENMFWYRQDPGLGLRLIYFSYDVKMKEKGDIPEGYSVSREKKERFSLILESASTNQTSMYLCASAQGVTSPLHFGNGTRLTVT.